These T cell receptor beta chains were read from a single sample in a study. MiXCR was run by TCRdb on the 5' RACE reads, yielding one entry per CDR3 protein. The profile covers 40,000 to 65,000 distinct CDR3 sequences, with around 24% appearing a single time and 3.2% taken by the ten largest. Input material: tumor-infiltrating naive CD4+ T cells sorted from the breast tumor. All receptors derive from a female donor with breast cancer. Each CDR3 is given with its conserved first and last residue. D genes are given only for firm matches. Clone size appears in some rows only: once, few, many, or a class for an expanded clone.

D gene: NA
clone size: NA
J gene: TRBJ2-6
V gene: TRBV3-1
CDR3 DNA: TGTGCCAGCAGCCAAGCTTTGGGCGGTAGCCTGGGCTCTGGGGCCAACGTCCTGACTTTC
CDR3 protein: CASSQALGGSLGSGANVLTF

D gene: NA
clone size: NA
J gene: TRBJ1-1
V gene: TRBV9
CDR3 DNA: TGTGCCAGCAGCCCCGACCCGGGGTCGAGAACTGAAGCTTTCTTT
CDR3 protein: CASSPDPGSRTEAFF

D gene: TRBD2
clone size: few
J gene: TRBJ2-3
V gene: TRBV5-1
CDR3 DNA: TGCGCCAGCAGCTTGGATGGGACTACCGCCGTCCCCACAGATACGCAGTATTTT
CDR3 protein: CASSLDGTTAVPTDTQYF

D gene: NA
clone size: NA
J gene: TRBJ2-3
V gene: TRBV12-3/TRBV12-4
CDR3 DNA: TGTGCCAGCACCCTCGGACAGATCACAGATACGCAGTATTTT
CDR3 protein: CASTLGQITDTQYF

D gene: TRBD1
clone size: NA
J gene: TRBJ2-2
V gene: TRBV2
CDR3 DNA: TGTGCCAGCAGACGCGGACAGGGTTTCACCGGGGAGCTGTTTTTT
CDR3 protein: CASRRGQGFTGELFF

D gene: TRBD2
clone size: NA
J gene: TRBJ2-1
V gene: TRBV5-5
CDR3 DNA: TGTGCCAGCAGCGGCGTGGCGGGGGTCCACAATGAGCAGTTCTTC
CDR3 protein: CASSGVAGVHNEQFF

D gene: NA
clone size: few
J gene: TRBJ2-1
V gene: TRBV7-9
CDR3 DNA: TGTGCCAGCAGCTTAGGCGTGAATGAGCAGTTCTTC
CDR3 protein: CASSLGVNEQFF

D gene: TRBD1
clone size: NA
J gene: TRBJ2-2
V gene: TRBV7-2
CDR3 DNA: TGTGCCAGCACGACAGGGGTGAACACCGGGGAGCTGTTTTTT
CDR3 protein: CASTTGVNTGELFF

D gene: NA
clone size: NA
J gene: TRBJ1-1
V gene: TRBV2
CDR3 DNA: TGTGCCAGCATGTGGACAGAACCCACTGAAGCTTTCTTT
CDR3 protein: CASMWTEPTEAFF

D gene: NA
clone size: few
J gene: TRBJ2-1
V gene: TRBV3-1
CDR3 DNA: TGTGCCAGCAGCCCACGTGTGGCGGACAATGAGCAGTTCTTC
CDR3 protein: CASSPRVADNEQFF